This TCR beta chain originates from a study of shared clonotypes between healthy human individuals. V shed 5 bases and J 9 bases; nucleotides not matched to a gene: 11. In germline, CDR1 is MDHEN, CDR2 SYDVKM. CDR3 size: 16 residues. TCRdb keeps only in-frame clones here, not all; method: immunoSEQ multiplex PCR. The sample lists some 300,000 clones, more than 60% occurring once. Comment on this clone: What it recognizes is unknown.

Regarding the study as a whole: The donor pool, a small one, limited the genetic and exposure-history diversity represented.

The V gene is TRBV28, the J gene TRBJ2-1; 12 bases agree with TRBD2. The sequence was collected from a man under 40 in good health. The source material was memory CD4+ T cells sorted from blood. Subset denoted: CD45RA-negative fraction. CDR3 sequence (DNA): TGTGCCAGCAGTAAACCAGGACTAGCGGGAAGGACTGAGCAGTTCTTC. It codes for CASSKPGLAGRTEQFF.